The sample holds a few counts of the clone carrying this T cell receptor beta chain. Building of the TCR beta libraries involved iRepertoire HTBI primers and Arm-PCR of CDR3 regions. TCRdb analysed the multiplex PCR reads with MiXCR anew, one entry per CDR3 protein. The data contain some 430,000 distinct CDR3 sequences, roughly 21% of them seen just once; the ten biggest clones take up roughly 7%. The data are from a study of regulatory T cells in long-lasting Graves disease. CDR3 size: 15 residues. CDR1 and CDR2 from the germline V gene are SNHLY and FYNNEI. V was trimmed by 7 bases and J by 0 bases, leaving 10 bases between them. The time point was: persistent/refractory GD, antithyroid drugs over 5 years with positive TRAb. With RNA extracted from PBMCs as input, the TCR library was made.

The sequence came from a female donor with Graves disease. The chain couples TRBV2 to TRBJ1-6; the D is unclear. The sample was peripheral blood mononuclear cells (PBMCs), taken when the disease was refractory, from a patient treated with antithyroid drugs. CDR3: CASKDRDSYNSPLHF. In nucleotides, the CDR3 is TGTGCCAGCAAGGACCGTGACTCCTATAATTCACCCCTCCACTTT.